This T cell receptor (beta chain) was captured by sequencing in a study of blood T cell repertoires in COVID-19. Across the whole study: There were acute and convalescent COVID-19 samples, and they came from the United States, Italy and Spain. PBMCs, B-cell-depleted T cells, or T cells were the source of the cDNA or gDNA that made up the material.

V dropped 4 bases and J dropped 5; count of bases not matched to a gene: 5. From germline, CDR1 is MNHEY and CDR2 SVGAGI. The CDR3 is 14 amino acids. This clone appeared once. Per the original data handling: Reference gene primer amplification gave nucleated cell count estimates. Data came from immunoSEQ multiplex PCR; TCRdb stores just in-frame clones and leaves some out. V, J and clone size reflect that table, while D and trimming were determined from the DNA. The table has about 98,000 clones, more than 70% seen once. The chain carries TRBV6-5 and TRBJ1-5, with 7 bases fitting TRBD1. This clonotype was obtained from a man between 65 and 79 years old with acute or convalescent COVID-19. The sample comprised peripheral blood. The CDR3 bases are TGTGCCAGCAGTTTGCAGACAGGGCATCAGCCCCAGCATTTT. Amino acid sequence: CASSLQTGHQPQHF.